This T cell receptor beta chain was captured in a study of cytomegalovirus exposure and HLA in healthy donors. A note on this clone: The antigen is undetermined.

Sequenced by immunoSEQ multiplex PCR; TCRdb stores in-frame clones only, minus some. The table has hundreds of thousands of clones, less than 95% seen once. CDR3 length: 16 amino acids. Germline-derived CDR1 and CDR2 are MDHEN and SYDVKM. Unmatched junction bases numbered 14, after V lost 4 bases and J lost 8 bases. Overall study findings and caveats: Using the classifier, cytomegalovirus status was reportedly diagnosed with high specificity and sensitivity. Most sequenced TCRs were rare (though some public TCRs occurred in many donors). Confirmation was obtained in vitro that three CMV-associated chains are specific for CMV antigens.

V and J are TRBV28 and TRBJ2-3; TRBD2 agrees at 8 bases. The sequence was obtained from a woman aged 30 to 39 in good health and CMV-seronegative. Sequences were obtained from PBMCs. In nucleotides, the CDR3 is TGTGCCAGCAGTTCGGTGGGTAGCGGGGCCTGGGGTACGCAGTATTTT. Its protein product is CASSSVGSGAWGTQYF.